This T cell receptor (beta chain) appears in the sequencing data of a study of blood T cell repertoires in COVID-19. This clone was counted a single time. The CDR3 has 13 residues. V shed 2 bases and J 6 bases; nucleotides not matched to a gene: 4. Germline-derived CDR1 and CDR2 are MNHEY and SMNVEV (reference sequence). The authors' processing: How many nucleated cells were present was estimated from reference gene primer amplification. Profiling relied on immunoSEQ multiplex PCR, and the TCRdb table lists in-frame clones only, not all of them. That table furnishes V, J and clone size, whereas the DNA furnished D and trimming. The sample carries about 190,000 clones, roughly 86% recorded once.

V is TRBV27 and J is TRBJ2-7, with TRBD1 matching over 7 bases. The receptor was derived from a man aged 18 to 29 with active or convalescent COVID-19. The sequencing sample was made of peripheral blood. DNA for the CDR3: TGTGCCAGCAGTTTAATGGCAGGGGGCGAGCAGTACTTC. Residues: CASSLMAGGEQYF.